This T cell receptor beta chain was identified in a study of T cells of healthy individuals. Only a few counts were recorded for this clonotype. With V trimmed by 5 bases and J by 0 bases, 9 bases remained unmatched. The CDR3 sequence is 16 residues long. Germline CDR1 LNHDA, CDR2 SQIVND (reference sequence). TCRdb called the 5' RACE reads again in MiXCR, with one record for every CDR3 protein. The sample lists 40,000 to 65,000 distinct CDR3 sequences, roughly 14% occurring once. The rearrangement links TRBV19 to TRBJ2-7; 8 bases match TRBD1. The TCR sequence derives from a human donor in good health. The CDR3 sequence is CASSPRRQGFSYEQYF. The CDR3 region has the DNA TGTGCCAGTAGTCCCCGTCGACAGGGGTTCTCCTACGAGCAGTACTTC.